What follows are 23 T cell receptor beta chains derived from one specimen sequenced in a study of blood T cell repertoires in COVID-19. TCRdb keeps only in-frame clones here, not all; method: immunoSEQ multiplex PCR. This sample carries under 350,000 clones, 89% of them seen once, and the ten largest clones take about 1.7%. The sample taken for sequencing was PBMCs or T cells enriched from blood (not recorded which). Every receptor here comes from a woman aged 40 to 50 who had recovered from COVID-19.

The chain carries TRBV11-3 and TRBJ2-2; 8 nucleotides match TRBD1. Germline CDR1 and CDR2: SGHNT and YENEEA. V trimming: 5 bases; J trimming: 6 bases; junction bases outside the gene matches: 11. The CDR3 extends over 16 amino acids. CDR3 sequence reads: CASSQNSLQGAGELFF. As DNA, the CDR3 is TGTGCCAGCAGCCAAAACAGCCTACAGGGGGCCGGGGAGCTGTTTTTT.

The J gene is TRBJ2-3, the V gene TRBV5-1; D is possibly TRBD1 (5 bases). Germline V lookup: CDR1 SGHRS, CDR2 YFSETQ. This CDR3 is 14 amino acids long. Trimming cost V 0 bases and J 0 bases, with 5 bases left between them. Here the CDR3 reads CASSLGQSTDTQYF. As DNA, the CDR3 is TGCGCCAGCAGCTTGGGACAGAGCACAGATACGCAGTATTTT.

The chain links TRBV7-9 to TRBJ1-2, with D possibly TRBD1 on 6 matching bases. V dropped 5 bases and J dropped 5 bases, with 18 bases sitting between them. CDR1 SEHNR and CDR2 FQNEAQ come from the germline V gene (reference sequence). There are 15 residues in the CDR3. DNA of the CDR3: TGTGCCAGCAGCCCGTTGGACAGCCCATCTTATGGCTACACCTTC. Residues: CASSPLDSPSYGYTF.

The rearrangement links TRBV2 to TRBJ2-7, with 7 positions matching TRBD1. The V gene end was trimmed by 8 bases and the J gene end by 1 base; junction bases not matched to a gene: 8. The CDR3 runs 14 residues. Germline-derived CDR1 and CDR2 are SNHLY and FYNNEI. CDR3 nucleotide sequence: TGTGCCAGCCTCCCAGACAGGGTGTCCTACGAGCAGTACTTC. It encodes CASLPDRVSYEQYF.

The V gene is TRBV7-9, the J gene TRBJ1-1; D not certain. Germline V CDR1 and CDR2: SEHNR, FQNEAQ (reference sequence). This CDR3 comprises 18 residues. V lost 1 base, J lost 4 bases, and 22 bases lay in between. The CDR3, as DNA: TGTGCCAGCAGCTTAGGGGCGGGGATCGCGAGGGATCGCACTGAAGCTTTCTTT. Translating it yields CASSLGAGIARDRTEAFF.

The CDR3 spells CASRRGQVQETQYF. In DNA form, the CDR3 reads TGTGCCAGCAGGAGGGGACAGGTCCAAGAGACCCAGTACTTC. The chain joins TRBV11-2 to TRBJ2-5; TRBD1 matches at 8 bases. Trimming cost V 6 bases and J 1 base; bases outside gene matches: 4. This CDR3 spans 14 amino acids. In germline, CDR1 is SGHAT, CDR2 FQNNGV.

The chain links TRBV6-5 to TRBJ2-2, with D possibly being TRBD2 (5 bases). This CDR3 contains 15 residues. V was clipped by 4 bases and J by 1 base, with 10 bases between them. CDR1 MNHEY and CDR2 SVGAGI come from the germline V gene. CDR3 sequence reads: CASSSLAGNTGELFF. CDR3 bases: TGTGCCAGCAGTTCCCTTGCGGGGAACACCGGGGAGCTGTTTTTT.

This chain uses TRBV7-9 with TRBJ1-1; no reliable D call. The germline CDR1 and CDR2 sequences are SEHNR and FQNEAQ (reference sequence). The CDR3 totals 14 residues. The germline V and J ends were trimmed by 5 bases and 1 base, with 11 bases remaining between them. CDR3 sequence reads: CASSPGFSNTEAFF. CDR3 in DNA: TGTGCCAGCAGCCCGGGATTCTCGAACACTGAAGCTTTCTTT. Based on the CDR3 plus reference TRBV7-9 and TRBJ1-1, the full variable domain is DTGVSQNPRHKITKRGQNVTFRCDPISEHNRLYWYRQTLGQGPEFLTYFQNEAQLEKSRLLSDRFSAERPKGSFSTLEIQRTEQGDSAMYLCASSPGFSNTEAFFGQGTRLTVV.

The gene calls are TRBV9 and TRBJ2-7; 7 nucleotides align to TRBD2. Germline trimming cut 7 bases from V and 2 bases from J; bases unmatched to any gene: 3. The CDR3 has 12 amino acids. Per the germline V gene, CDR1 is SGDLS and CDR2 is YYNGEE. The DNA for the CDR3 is TGTGCCAGCGGCGCGGGAGCCTACGAGCAGTACTTC. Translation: CASGAGAYEQYF. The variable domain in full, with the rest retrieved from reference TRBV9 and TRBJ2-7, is DSGVTQTPKHLITATGQRVTLRCSPRSGDLSVYWYQQSLDQGLQFLIQYYNGEERAKGNILERFSAQQFPDLHSELNLSSLELGDSALYFCASGAGAYEQYFGPGTRLTVT.

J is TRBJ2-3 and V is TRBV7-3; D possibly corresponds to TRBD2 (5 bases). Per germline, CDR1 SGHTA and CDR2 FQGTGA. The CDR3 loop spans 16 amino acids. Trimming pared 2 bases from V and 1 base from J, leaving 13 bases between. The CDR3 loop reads CASSLLTTAGTDTQYF. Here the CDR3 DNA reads TGTGCCAGCAGCTTATTGACTACCGCTGGCACAGATACGCAGTATTTT.

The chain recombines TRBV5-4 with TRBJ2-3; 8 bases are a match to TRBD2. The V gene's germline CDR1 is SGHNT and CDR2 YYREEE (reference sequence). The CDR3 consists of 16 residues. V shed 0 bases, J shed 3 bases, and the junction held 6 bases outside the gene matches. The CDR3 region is CASSLAGGAKTDTQYF. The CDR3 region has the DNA TGTGCCAGCAGCTTGGCCGGGGGGGCGAAGACAGATACGCAGTATTTT.

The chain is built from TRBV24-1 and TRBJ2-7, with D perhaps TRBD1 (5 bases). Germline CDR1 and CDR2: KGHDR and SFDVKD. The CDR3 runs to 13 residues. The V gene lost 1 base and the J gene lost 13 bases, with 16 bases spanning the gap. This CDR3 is CATSDFPRQIEYF. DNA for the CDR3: TGTGCCACCAGTGATTTCCCTCGACAGATAGAATACTTC.

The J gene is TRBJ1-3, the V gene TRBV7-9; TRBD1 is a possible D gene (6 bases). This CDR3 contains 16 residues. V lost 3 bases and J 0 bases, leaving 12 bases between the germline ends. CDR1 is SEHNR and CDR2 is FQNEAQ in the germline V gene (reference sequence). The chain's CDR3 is CASSFTGTLSGNTIYF. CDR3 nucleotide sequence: TGTGCCAGCAGCTTCACAGGGACCCTCTCTGGAAACACCATATATTTT.

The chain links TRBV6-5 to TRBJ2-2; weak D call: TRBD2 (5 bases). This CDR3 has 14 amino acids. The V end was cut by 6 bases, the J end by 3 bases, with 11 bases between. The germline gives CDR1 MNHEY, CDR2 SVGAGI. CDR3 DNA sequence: TGTGCCAGCAGATCAACGGAGGACACCGGGGAGCTGTTTTTT. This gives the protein CASRSTEDTGELFF.

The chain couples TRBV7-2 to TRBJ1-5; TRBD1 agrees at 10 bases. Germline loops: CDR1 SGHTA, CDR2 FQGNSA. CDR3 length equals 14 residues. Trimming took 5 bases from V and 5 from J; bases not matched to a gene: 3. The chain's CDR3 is CASSDRGRDQPQHF. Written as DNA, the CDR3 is TGTGCCAGCAGCGACAGGGGGCGCGATCAGCCCCAGCATTTT. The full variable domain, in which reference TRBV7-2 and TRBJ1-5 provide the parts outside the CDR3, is GAGVSQSPSNKVTEKGKDVELRCDPISGHTALYWYRQSLGQGLEFLIYFQGNSAPDKSGLPSDRFSAERTGGSVSTLTIQRTQQEDSAVYLCASSDRGRDQPQHFGDGTRLSIL.

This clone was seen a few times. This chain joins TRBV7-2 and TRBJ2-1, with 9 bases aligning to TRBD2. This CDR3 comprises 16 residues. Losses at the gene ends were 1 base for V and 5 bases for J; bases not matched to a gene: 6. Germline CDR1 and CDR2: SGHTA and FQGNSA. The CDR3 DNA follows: TGTGCCAGCAGCTTAGGACGCGGGAGGGCGGACAATGAGCAGTTCTTC. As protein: CASSLGRGRADNEQFF.

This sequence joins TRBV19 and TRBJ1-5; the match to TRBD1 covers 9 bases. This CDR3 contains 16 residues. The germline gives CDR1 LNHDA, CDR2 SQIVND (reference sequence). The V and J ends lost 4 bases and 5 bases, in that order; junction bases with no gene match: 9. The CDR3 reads CASSTQFRTGDQPQHF. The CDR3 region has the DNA TGTGCCAGTAGTACCCAATTTCGGACAGGGGATCAGCCCCAGCATTTT. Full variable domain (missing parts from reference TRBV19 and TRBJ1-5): DGGITQSPKYLFRKEGQNVTLSCEQNLNHDAMYWYRQDPGQGLRLIYYSQIVNDFQKGDIAEGYSVSREKKESFPLTVTSAQKNPTAFYLCASSTQFRTGDQPQHFGDGTRLSIL.

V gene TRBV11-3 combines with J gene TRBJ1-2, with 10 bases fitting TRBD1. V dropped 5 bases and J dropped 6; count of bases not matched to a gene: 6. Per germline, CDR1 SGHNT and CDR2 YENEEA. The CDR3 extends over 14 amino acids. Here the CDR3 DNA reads TGTGCCAGCAGCCCGACAGGGGGCGCAGATGGCTACACCTTC. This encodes CASSPTGGADGYTF.

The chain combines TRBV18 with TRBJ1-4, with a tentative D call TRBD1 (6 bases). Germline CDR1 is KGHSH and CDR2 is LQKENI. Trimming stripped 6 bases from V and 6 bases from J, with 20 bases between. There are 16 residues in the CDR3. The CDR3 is CASSLNNPTGDEKLFF. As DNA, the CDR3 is TGTGCCAGCTCCCTCAATAATCCGACAGGTGATGAAAAACTGTTTTTT.

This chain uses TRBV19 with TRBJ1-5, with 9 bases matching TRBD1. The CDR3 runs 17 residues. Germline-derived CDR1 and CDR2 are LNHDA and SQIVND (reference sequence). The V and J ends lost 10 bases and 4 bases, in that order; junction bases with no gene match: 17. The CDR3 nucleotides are TGTGCCACCCGCCGGACAGGGGTATCCTATGGGAATCAGCCCCAGCATTTT. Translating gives CATRRTGVSYGNQPQHF.

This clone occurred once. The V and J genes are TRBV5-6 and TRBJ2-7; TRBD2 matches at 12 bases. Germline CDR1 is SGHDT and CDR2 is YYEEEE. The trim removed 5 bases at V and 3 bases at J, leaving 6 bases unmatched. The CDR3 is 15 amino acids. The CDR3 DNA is TGTGCCAGCAGTCCTAGCGGGGGGGCCCTCTACGAGCAGTACTTC. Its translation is CASSPSGGALYEQYF.

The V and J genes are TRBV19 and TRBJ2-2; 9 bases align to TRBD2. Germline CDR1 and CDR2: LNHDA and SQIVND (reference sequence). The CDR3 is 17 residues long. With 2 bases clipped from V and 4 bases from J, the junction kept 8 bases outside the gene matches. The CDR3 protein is CASSILRTSAGTGELFF. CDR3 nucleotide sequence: TGTGCCAGTAGTATACTGAGGACTAGCGCCGGCACCGGGGAGCTGTTTTTT.

The CDR3 coding sequence is TGTGCCAGCAGCTTAATTCGCGGGGGGGCAACAGATACGCAGTATTTT. It is translated as CASSLIRGGATDTQYF. The chain uses TRBV5-4 and TRBJ2-3, with 9 nucleotides matching TRBD2. V was clipped by 2 bases and J by 3 bases; unmatched bases: 7. The CDR3 covers 16 residues. The V gene's germline CDR1 is SGHNT and CDR2 YYREEE (reference sequence).